The present T cell receptor (beta chain) was sequenced within a study of CD4+ T cells in melanoma. Study-level findings and limits: Reportedly, melanoma neoantigen-specific CD4+ T cells showed varied differentiation states.

CDR1 is MGHRA and CDR2 is YSYEKL in the germline V gene. The V gene lost 3 bases and the J gene lost 2 bases, with 13 bases spanning the gap. The CDR3 consists of 15 residues. TCRdb's copy holds only in-frame clones and misses some; the assay was immunoSEQ multiplex PCR. The table lists almost 15,000 clones, approximately 80% of them singletons. Regarding this clone: Its antigen remains unidentified.

The sample was cells from a culture (not recorded whether cultured in vitro). The clonotype originates from a human donor with melanoma. This chain joins TRBV4-1 and TRBJ1-2; tentatively, D is TRBD1 (6 bases). The CDR3, as DNA: TGCGCCAGCAGCCAGACCGGGACACAGAACTATGGCTACACCTTC. The encoded protein is CASSQTGTQNYGYTF.